A single sample is the source of the 5 T cell receptor beta chains below, sequenced in a study of Graves' ophthalmopathy and Graves' hyperthyroidism (dated by TCRdb to the late 2010s). Sequenced on an Illumina HiSeq 2000. For repertoire sequencing, the TCR beta CDR3 regions were amplified from RNA transcripts. A first-round RT-PCR used HTBI primers with the Qiagen OneStep RT-PCR kit, followed by a second-round multiplex PCR, size selection and purification. TCRdb reworked the public reads: Q25 trimming with fastp, MiXCR clone assembly, productive beta chains retained. Rows are unified per CDR3 protein, each entry keeping the most common DNA and genes. The table for this sample lists fewer than 400,000 distinct CDR3 sequences; roughly 18% of them were counted only once. The ten biggest clones cover roughly 1.4% of the sample. The sequencing input was peripheral blood. The receptors stem from a woman in her late teens or twenties with Graves' ophthalmopathy. Donor details come from another sample of the same person, matched by shared clones.

This clonotype was seen repeatedly, ten times or more. V gene TRBV28 combines with J gene TRBJ1-5; TRBD1 matches 7 bases. CDR1 and CDR2 (germline): MDHEN, SYDVKM. With 5 bases clipped from V and 4 bases from J, the junction kept 11 bases outside the gene matches. The CDR3 consists of 16 residues. In DNA form, the CDR3 reads TGTGCCAGCAGTGGACCGGGACAGCCTGAAAATCAGCCCCAGCATTTT. Its protein is CASSGPGQPENQPQHF.

The V and J genes are TRBV19 and TRBJ2-7, with D possibly TRBD2 on 6 matching bases. V was pared by 5 bases and J by 6 bases, with 14 bases between. CDR1 LNHDA and CDR2 SQIVND come from the germline V gene (reference sequence). CDR3 length equals 13 residues. In DNA, the CDR3 is TGTGCCAGTAGTCCGGAGGACGGGGGCGAGCAGTACTTC. It encodes CASSPEDGGEQYF.

The rearrangement links TRBV9 to TRBJ2-5; the match to TRBD2 covers 16 bases. The junction had 1 base not matched to a gene; V was cut back by 0 bases and J by 2 bases. In germline, CDR1 is SGDLS, CDR2 YYNGEE. This CDR3 region has 17 residues. The CDR3 DNA reads as TGTGCCAGCAGCGTAGGGGGACTAGCGGGAGGGCAAGAGACCCAGTACTTC. It is translated as CASSVGGLAGGQETQYF.

The V gene is TRBV6-1, the J gene TRBJ1-2; weak D call: TRBD1 (6 bases). The CDR3 consists of 17 residues. Trimming took off 5 bases at V and 3 bases at J, with 22 bases between the two ends. Per the germline V gene, CDR1 is MNHNS and CDR2 is SASEGT. The CDR3 protein is CASSSVPRTGSYYGYTF. CDR3 nucleotide sequence: TGTGCCAGCAGTAGCGTCCCCAGAACAGGGTCCTACTATGGCTACACCTTC.

This chain uses TRBV6-2 or TRBV6-3 with TRBJ1-5; 11 nucleotides line up with TRBD1. The length of the CDR3 is 13 residues. The V gene end was trimmed by 8 bases and the J gene end by 7 bases; junction bases not matched to a gene: 4. CDR1 and CDR2 from the germline V gene are MNHEY and SVGEGT. CDR3: CASGQGASQPQHF. CDR3 DNA: TGTGCCAGCGGACAGGGGGCAAGCCAGCCCCAGCATTTT.